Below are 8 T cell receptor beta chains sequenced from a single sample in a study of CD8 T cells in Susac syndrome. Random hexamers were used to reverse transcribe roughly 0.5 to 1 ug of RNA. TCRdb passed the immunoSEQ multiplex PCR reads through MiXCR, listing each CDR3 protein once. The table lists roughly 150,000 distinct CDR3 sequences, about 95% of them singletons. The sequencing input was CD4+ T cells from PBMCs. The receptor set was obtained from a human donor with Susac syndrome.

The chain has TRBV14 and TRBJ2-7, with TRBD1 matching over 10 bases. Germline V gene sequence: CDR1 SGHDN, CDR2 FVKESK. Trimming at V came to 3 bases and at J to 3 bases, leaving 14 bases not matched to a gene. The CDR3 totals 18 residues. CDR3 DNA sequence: TGTGCCAGCAGCCACTTTCGTCGCCCGGGGGACAGGGGCTACGAGCAGTACTTC. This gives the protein CASSHFRRPGDRGYEQYF.

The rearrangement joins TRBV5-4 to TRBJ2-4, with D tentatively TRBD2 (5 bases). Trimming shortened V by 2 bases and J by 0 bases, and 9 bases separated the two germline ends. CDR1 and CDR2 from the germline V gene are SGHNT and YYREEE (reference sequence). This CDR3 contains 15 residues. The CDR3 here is CASSFEGQAKNIQYF. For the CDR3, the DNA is TGTGCCAGCAGCTTCGAGGGTCAAGCCAAAAACATTCAGTACTTC. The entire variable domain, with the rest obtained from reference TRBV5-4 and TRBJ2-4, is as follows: ETGVTQSPTHLIKTRGQQVTLRCSSQSGHNTVSWYQQALGQGPQFIFQYYREEENGRGNFPPRFSGLQFPNYSSELNVNALELDDSALYLCASSFEGQAKNIQYFGAGTRLSVL.

The chain's CDR3 is CASSFGGGYTF. Here the CDR3 DNA reads TGTGCCAGCAGTTTCGGAGGGGGCTACACCTTC. This chain uses TRBV28 with TRBJ1-2; D remains ambiguous. The V end was cut by 3 bases, the J end by 8 bases, with 7 bases between. CDR3 length: 11 amino acids. CDR1 and CDR2 from the germline V gene are MDHEN and SYDVKM.

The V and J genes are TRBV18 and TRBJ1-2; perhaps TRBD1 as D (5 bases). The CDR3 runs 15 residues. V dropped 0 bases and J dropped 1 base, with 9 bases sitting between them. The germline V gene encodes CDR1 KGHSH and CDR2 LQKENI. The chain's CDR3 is CASSPPNGGNYGYTF. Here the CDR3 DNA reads TGTGCCAGCTCACCACCGAATGGGGGTAACTATGGCTACACCTTC.

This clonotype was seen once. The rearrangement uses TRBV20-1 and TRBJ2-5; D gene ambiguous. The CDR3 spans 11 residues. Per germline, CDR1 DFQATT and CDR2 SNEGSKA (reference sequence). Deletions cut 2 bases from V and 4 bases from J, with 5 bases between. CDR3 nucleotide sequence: TGCAGTGCTAGACACGGAGAGACCCAGTACTTC. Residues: CSARHGETQYF.

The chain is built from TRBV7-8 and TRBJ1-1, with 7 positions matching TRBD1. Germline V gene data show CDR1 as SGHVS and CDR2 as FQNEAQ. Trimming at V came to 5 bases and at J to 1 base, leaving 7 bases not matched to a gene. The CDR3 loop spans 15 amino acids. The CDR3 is CASSLQGIGNTEAFF. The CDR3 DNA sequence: TGTGCCAGCAGCCTACAGGGGATTGGGAACACTGAAGCTTTCTTT. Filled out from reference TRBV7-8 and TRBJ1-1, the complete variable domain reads GAGVSQSPRYKVAKRGQDVALRCDPISGHVSLFWYQQALGQGPEFLTYFQNEAQLDKSGLPSDRFFAERPEGSVSTLKIQRTQQEDSAVYLCASSLQGIGNTEAFFGQGTRLTVV.

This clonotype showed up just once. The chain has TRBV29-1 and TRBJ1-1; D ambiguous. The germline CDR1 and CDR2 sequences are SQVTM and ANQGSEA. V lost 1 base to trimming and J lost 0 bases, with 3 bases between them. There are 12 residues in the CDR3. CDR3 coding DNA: TGCAGCGTTGAAGGGCTGAACACTGAAGCTTTCTTT. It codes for CSVEGLNTEAFF.

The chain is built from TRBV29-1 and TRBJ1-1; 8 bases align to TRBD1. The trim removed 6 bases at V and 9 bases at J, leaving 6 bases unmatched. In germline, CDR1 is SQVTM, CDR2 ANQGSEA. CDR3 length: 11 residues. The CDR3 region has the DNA TGCAGCGTCCAGGGGGCAATTAAAGCTTTCTTT. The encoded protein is CSVQGAIKAFF.